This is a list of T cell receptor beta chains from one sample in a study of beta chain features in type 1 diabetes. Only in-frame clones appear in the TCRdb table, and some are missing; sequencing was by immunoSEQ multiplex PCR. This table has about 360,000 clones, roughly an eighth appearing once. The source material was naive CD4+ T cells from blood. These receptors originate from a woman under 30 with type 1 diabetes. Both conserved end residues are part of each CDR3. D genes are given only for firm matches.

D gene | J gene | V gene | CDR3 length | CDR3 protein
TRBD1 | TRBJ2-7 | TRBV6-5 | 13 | CASRETGSYEQYF
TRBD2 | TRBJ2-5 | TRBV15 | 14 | CATSRELAEETQYF
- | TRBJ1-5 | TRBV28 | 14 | CATSRRLGNQPQHF
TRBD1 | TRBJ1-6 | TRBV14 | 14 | CASSQVQGNSPLHF
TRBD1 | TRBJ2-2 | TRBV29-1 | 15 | CSVTIGQGRSGELFF
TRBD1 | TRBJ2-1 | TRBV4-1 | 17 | CASSPLYRDRNYNEQFF
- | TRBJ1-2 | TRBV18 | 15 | CASSPLGARDSGYTF
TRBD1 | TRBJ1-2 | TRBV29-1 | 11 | CVTGGVSGYTF
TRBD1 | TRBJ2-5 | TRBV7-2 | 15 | CASSLDRGLAETQYF
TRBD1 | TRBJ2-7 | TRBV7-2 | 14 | CASSLRTGGYEQYF
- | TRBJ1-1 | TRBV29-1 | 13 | CSVKTRQDTEAFF
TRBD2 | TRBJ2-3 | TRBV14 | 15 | CASRAAGLLGDTQYF
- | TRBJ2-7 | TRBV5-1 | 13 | CASSNGQTYEQYF
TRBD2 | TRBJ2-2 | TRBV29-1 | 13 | CSASGGNTGELFF
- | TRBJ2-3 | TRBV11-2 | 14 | CASSRVLSTDTQYF
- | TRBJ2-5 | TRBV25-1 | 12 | CASSVLGETQYF
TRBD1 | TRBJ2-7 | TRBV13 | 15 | CASSSRQGVRDEQYF
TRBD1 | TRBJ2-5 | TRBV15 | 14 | CATSRDTGVGTQYF
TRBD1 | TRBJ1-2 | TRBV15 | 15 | CATSTLGQGYYGYTF
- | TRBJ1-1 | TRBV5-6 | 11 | CASSTEFEAFF
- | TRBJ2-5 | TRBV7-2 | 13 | CASSRAGLETQYF
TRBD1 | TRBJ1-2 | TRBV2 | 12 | CATDREPYGYTF
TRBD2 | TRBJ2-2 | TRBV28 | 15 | CASTFSGRAPGELFF
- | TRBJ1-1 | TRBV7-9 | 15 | CASNVREGGNTEAFF
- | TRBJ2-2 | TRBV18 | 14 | CASSPLTVTGELFF
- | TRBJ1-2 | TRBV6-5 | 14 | CASSEQAVNYGYTF